This is a list of T cell receptor beta chains from one sample in a study of T cell repertoires in cytomegalovirus infection. TCRdb called the reads again in MiXCR, with one record for every CDR3 protein. Of some 320,000 distinct CDR3 sequences in the sample, 25% to 30% were seen once. No cognate antigen is known for these TCRs. Sequenced material: cultured PBMCs, taken from culture after CMV antigen stimulation. These receptors were taken from a human donor in good health (CMV status not recorded). Some clones in this sample may be carry-over from other donors' samples. Both conserved end residues are part of each CDR3. The D gene is left open where the match is weak. The size entry is marked missing in some rows and otherwise reads once, few, many or a size class.

abundance	v_gene	d_gene	j_gene	CDR3nt	CDR3aa
many	TRBV7-8	TRBD1	TRBJ2-7	TGTGCCAGCAGCTTAGGAGGGACAGCCCCTGACTTGGGGAAGCAGTACTTC	CASSLGGTAPDLGKQYF
.	TRBV24-1	.	TRBJ2-3	TGTGCCACCAGTGATCCGGGGGACAGTGGCATGGGTACGCAGTATTTT	CATSDPGDSGMGTQYF
few	TRBV27	.	TRBJ1-5	TGTGCCAGCAGTTTGAGCAGTCCCAATCAGCCCCAGCATTTT	CASSLSSPNQPQHF
few	TRBV7-9	TRBD2	TRBJ2-7	TGTGCCAGCAGCTTAGCACCGGCTAGCGGGGGGTTCCAGCAGTACTTC	CASSLAPASGGFQQYF
.	TRBV7-3	TRBD2	TRBJ2-1	TGTGCCAGCAGCCCCAACGTTGCGGGAGTGCTGTTCTTC	CASSPNVAGVLFF
.	TRBV5-1	TRBD1	TRBJ2-1	TGCGCCAGCAGCCCGAAGGGGGCCACCTCGAAAGATGAGCAGTTCTTC	CASSPKGATSKDEQFF
.	TRBV20-1	.	TRBJ1-1	TGCAGTGCTAGATGGAACACTGAAGCTTTCTTT	CSARWNTEAFF
.	TRBV28	TRBD1	TRBJ2-7	TGTGCCACCTCTTCGGGGACAGGGGTCGAGCAGTACTTC	CATSSGTGVEQYF
few	TRBV19	.	TRBJ1-4	TGTGCCAGTATTCGGACGGCAGGGTTGACTGAAAAACTGTTTTTT	CASIRTAGLTEKLFF
.	TRBV7-2	.	TRBJ2-4	TGTGCCAGCAGCTTAGAGGGCAGCAACATTCAGTACTTC	CASSLEGSNIQYF
.	TRBV6-5	.	TRBJ1-3	TGTGCCAGCAGTTACACGGCGGATGTTGGAAACACCATATATTTT	CASSYTADVGNTIYF
few	TRBV11-2	.	TRBJ1-2	TGTGCCAGCAGCCCCCCCGGGGGGGAAGGCTACACCTTC	CASSPPGGEGYTF
.	TRBV12-3/TRBV12-4	.	TRBJ1-2	TGTGCCAGCAGTCTCTCTCGGACGGATACTCTAAACTATGGCTACACCTTC	CASSLSRTDTLNYGYTF
few	TRBV28	.	TRBJ1-2	TGTGCCAGCAGTTTCGACGGCCCCTCGGAGGGCTACACCTTC	CASSFDGPSEGYTF
.	TRBV27	TRBD2	TRBJ2-7	TGTGCCAGCAGATATCAGCGGGAGAGCTCCTACGAGCAGTACTTC	CASRYQRESSYEQYF
.	TRBV6-6	.	TRBJ2-5	TGTGCCAGCAGTTACCAAGGAGGGCCTCAAGAGACCCAGTACTTC	CASSYQGGPQETQYF
.	TRBV11-2	.	TRBJ1-1	TGTGCCAGCAGCCAAACCCAGGAAGCGGTAGCGACTTTCTTT	CASSQTQEAVATFF
.	TRBV20-1	.	TRBJ2-2	TGCAGTGCTAGTTACGGCTGGAACACCGGGGAGCTGTTTTTT	CSASYGWNTGELFF
once	TRBV5-4	.	TRBJ2-7	TGTGCCAGCAGCGGCGTGGGGGATAACGAGCAGTACTTC	CASSGVGDNEQYF
.	TRBV20-1	.	TRBJ1-2	TGCAGTGCTAGAGCCCTGGCCGGCCATTCGAGTGGCTACACCTTC	CSARALAGHSSGYTF
few	TRBV10-3	TRBD1	TRBJ1-1	TGTGCCATCAGTGAGCTCCCAGACAGGGGTGGTAACACTGAAGCTTTCTTT	CAISELPDRGGNTEAFF
.	TRBV2	TRBD2	TRBJ2-1	TGTGCCACCCAGGGGCTAGCGGGATTTGAGGAGCAGTTCTTC	CATQGLAGFEEQFF
.	TRBV11-2	.	TRBJ1-1	TGTGCCAGCAGCTTTTTCGACAGCAACACTGAAGCTTTCTTT	CASSFFDSNTEAFF
.	TRBV7-8	.	TRBJ1-2	TGTGCCAGCAGCTTAGCTCTCGGCAACAGCCCTAACCATGGCTACACCTTC	CASSLALGNSPNHGYTF
.	TRBV12-3/TRBV12-4	TRBD1	TRBJ2-5	TGTGCCAGCACCCTTGGACAGGGAGGCACAGAGACCCAGTACTTC	CASTLGQGGTETQYF
few	TRBV11-2	.	TRBJ1-2	TGTGCCAGCAGCTTAGAAACGGTCTATGGCTACACCTTC	CASSLETVYGYTF
.	TRBV20-1	TRBD1	TRBJ2-7	TGCAGTGCTACCCGAACAGGGGTCAGCTCCTACGAGCAGTACTTC	CSATRTGVSSYEQYF
once	TRBV5-8	.	TRBJ1-5	TGTGCCAGCAGCTTTAAGGGTAACCAGCCCCAGCATTTT	CASSFKGNQPQHF
.	TRBV24-1	.	TRBJ1-5	TGTGCCACCAGTGATACGGGCCGGGGTGGACGTCAGCCCCAGCATTTT	CATSDTGRGGRQPQHF
once	TRBV25-1	TRBD2	TRBJ2-4	TGTGCCGGGGCGGGGGGCGTGGGAACCAAAAACATTCAGTACTTC	CAGAGGVGTKNIQYF
few	TRBV2	.	TRBJ1-1	TGTGCCAGCAGAAAGGGGACTATGAACACTGAAGCTTTCTTT	CASRKGTMNTEAFF
once	TRBV12-3/TRBV12-4	.	TRBJ1-1	TGTGCCAGCACCGACGGACCGAACACTGAAGCTTTCTTT	CASTDGPNTEAFF
.	TRBV12-3/TRBV12-4	.	TRBJ1-2	TGTGCCAGCAGTTTTGGGAAGGTCGGCTACACCTTC	CASSFGKVGYTF
.	TRBV5-6	.	TRBJ2-1	TGTGCCAGCAGCTCTCTAGGGGAGGACAATGAGCAGTTCTTC	CASSSLGEDNEQFF
many	TRBV27	.	TRBJ1-2	TGTGCCAGCAGTTTGGGCAGGGGTCGTGTTTTTCACTATGGCTACACCTTC	CASSLGRGRVFHYGYTF
.	TRBV2	TRBD2	TRBJ2-7	TGTGCCAGCAGTGAAAGCCCTAGCGGGGGGTCCTACGAGCAGTACTTC	CASSESPSGGSYEQYF
few	TRBV12-5	.	TRBJ1-6	TGTGCTAGTGGTGGCGGCGGGGACAATTCACCCCTCCACTTT	CASGGGGDNSPLHF
.	TRBV2	TRBD2	TRBJ2-1	TGTGCCAGCAGTGAAAAAAGCGGGGTCTACAATGAGCAGTTCTTC	CASSEKSGVYNEQFF
few	TRBV7-9	.	TRBJ2-7	TGTGCCAGCAGCACAGGAGGCGGGACGGCTTGGGGGGAGCAGTACTTC	CASSTGGGTAWGEQYF
few	TRBV3-1	TRBD1	TRBJ2-1	TGTGCCAGCAGCCACTCAGGGGGTGAGCAGTTCTTC	CASSHSGGEQFF
.	TRBV4-2	TRBD1	TRBJ1-2	TGTGCCAGCAGCCAAGCCGTGGGACAGGGCGAATGGGGCTACACCTTC	CASSQAVGQGEWGYTF
.	TRBV5-6	TRBD1	TRBJ1-2	TGTGCCAGCAGCTTGGAGGGGGCGATACTTTTTAACTATGGCTACACCTTC	CASSLEGAILFNYGYTF
many	TRBV11-2	TRBD1	TRBJ1-2	TGTGCCAGCAGGCTACCGGGACAGGGTTTTAACTATGGCTACACCTTC	CASRLPGQGFNYGYTF
.	TRBV5-1	.	TRBJ2-1	TGCGCCAGCAGCTTGTTTATCCAAGACAATGAGCAGTTCTTC	CASSLFIQDNEQFF
few	TRBV7-8	TRBD1	TRBJ1-1	TGTGCCAGCAGGCCCGGACAGGGAATCATGAACACTGAAGCTTTCTTT	CASRPGQGIMNTEAFF